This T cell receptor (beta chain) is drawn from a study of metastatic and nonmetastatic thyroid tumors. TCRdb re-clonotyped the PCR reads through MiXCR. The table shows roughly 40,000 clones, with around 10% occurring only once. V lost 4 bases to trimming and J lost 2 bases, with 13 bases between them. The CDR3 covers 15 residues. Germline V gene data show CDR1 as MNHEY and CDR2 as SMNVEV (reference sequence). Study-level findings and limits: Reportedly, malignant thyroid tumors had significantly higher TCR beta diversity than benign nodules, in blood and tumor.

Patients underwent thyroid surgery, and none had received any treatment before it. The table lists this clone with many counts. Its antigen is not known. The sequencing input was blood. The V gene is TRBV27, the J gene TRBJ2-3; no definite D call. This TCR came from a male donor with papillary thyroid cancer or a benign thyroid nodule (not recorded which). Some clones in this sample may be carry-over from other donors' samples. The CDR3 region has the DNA TGTGCCAGCAGTTCTGGGGTCGTGCCCACAGATACGCAGTATTTT. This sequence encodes CASSSGVVPTDTQYF.